This TCR beta chain was identified during a study of shared clonotypes between healthy human individuals (dated by TCRdb to the early 2020s). A note on the overall study: The cohort included a few men and two women between 18 and 49 years of age. The study deeply sequenced blood TCR repertoires of about five healthy adults to estimate repertoire size and the extent of clonotype sharing between individuals. Leukapheresis yielded between about 0.94 and 9 billion PBMCs per donor. For each donor, CD4 naive and CD4 memory were each run on three plates, CD8 naive on two plates, and CD8 memory on one plate. To increase sequencing depth and limit assay-specific biases, different laboratories used diverse techniques to prepare libraries and sequence TCR repertoires. Points the paper makes about the study in general: Only blood was sampled, and tissue TCR repertoires likely differ from those in blood. Even with the large sequencing depth, rarefaction of the sorted-subset datasets indicated that sequencing was incomplete. When several donors were compared, the shared fraction of clonotypes was roughly 5% for naive CD4, 3% to 4% for naive CD8, 2% to 2.5% for memory CD4, and 0.3% to 0.5% for memory CD8. Based on pairwise subsampling, the degree of clonotype sharing among donors was expected to be affected by sequencing depth. Naive subsets generally had larger estimated clonotype richness than memory subsets did. Because the study included a small number of donors, the genetic and exposure-history diversity represented was limited. Compared with non-shared clonotypes, the clonotypes found in all four sorted-subset donors had higher generation probabilities.

In the case of this clone: Its antigen has not been determined. It has no much larger one-base neighbor in the sample; base qualities were not kept.

TCR CDR3 regions were amplified from genomic DNA by multiplex PCR using the deep immunoSEQ assay. Genomic DNA extracted from each cell subset was distributed evenly over all wells of several immunoSEQ 96-well plates, and each plate served as one replicate. For sorted subsets, each replicate PCR was loaded with about 0.2 ug genomic DNA, equivalent to 30,000 or so T cell genomes. Purified libraries were measured with a Qubit 3.0 fluorometer, size-checked on a Bioanalyzer 2100, and measured again with the KAPA Library Quantification kit. Every immunoSEQ 96-well plate was sequenced on a separate single-read 150-cycle Illumina NextSeq 550 flow cell. The original pipeline was this. Because the immunoSEQ output included only junctional sequences and no quality scores, the filtering could not be the same as the filtering used for full-length reads. Sequences were annotated with PyIR, a Python wrapper for IgBLAST v1.9, using IMGT germline references to assign V/J genes and CDR3. Any read was removed if the V/J assignment was weak (E-value above 1e-6), the CDR3 was missing, or the read contained stop codons, out-of-frame junctions, or ambiguous translated residues. A V3J clonotype was defined by an identical inferred V gene, J gene, and CDR3 amino acid sequence. Percentage overlap between repertoires was calculated by dividing the number of shared unique clonotypes by the size of the smaller repertoire. Repertoire richness was assessed with RTK rarefaction, the Chao1 estimator, and Recon v2.1 estimates of unobserved clonotypes. Generation probabilities for all TCRbeta clonotypes obtained by the gDNA method from a handful of donors were computed using OLGA. The table comes from immuneACCESS by way of TCRdb, which keeps in-frame sequences with V and J called. Part of the clones is missing from these tables; in studies checked, under half for an unresolved V gene and the rest for unknown reasons. The DNA was the basis for D and trimming; V, J and clone size are from that table. Recorded for this sample are around 600,000 clones; roughly 98% of them occurred a single time. Approximately 0.33% of the sample comes from the top ten.

Trimming removed 4 bases from V and 0 bases from J; the gene matches leave 4 bases unexplained. CDR1 SQVTM and CDR2 ANQGSEA were looked up in the germline V gene. The CDR3 runs 15 amino acids, cysteine and phenylalanine included. Only CDR3 DNA remains: 45 bases, in frame from the first base. For the CD8 naive samples, CD45RO-negative cells were positively selected for CCR7, yielding a CD45RA+CCR7+ population from which TemRA cells were excluded. The donors were healthy, HIV-negative adults with no recently reported acute infections or vaccinations. Every donor was a Caucasian adult residing in Nashville, Tennessee, USA. Blood was obtained by leukapheresis, after which PBMCs were separated by Ficoll-Histopaque density gradient centrifugation and cryopreserved in liquid nitrogen vapor phase. Analytical flow cytometry was used to check the purity and quantity of each magnetically sorted T cell population. From each sorted fraction, genomic DNA was isolated and quantified by UV absorbance on a Nanodrop 2000c.

This clonotype was obtained from a man aged 30 to 45 in good health. The chain uses TRBV29-1 and TRBJ2-7; TRBD2 matches 12 bases in the middle. What was sequenced was naive CD8+ T cells sorted from blood. The intended sense of this specimen's cell subset or site label: CD45RA+CCR7+. The CDR3 protein sequence reads: CSVVGLAGLSYEQYF. The sequenced DNA is TGCAGCGTTGTTGGACTAGCGGGACTCTCCTACGAGCAGTACTTC.